Shown below are 5 T cell receptor beta chains from a single sample sequenced in a study of cytomegalovirus exposure and HLA in healthy donors. The PCR made use of 60 Vbeta and 13 Jbeta primers. Assay: immunoSEQ multiplex PCR; the TCRdb copy retains only in-frame clones and omits some. Of some 130,000 clones detected, 60% to 80% appear once; the ten largest clones hold 1.5%. The sample comprised PBMCs. The origin of the receptors is a female donor in good health and CMV-seronegative.

The chain employs TRBV4-1 and TRBJ1-2, with 9 bases fitting TRBD1. V trimming: 4 bases; J trimming: 8 bases; junction bases outside the gene matches: 2. There are 12 residues in the CDR3. Germline CDR1 MGHRA, CDR2 YSYEKL. CDR3 nucleotides: TGCGCCAGCAGCCGAACAGGGGGCGGCTACACCTTC. Encoded protein: CASSRTGGGYTF.

The chain has TRBV7-2 and TRBJ1-1, with 7 nucleotides matching TRBD1. The CDR3 is 14 amino acids. The J segment lost 6 bases and the V segment lost 5 bases, leaving 9 bases of the junction unmatched. Germline-derived CDR1 and CDR2 are SGHTA and FQGNSA. This CDR3 is CASSPHRQGPEAFF. The CDR3 nucleotides read TGTGCCAGCAGCCCCCATAGACAGGGCCCTGAAGCTTTCTTT.

The table lists this clone with a few counts. The rearrangement links TRBV6-5 to TRBJ1-5, with 7 positions matching TRBD1. V gave up 2 bases and J gave up 5 bases; unmatched junction bases: 6. Germline loops: CDR1 MNHEY, CDR2 SVGAGI. This CDR3 spans 15 amino acids. The CDR3 DNA sequence: TGTGCCAGCAGTTACACGCAGGGGGATGATCAGCCCCAGCATTTT. This gives the protein CASSYTQGDDQPQHF.

This clone was picked up a small number of times. This rearrangement joins TRBV19 to TRBJ1-1, with a possible D match to TRBD1 (6 bases). The length of the CDR3 is 15 residues. The germline V gene has CDR1 LNHDA and CDR2 SQIVND (reference sequence). Trimming took 2 bases from V and 3 from J, leaving 13 bases between them. The CDR3 loop reads CASSITAGGHTEAFF. For the CDR3, the DNA is TGTGCCAGTAGTATAACCGCCGGGGGGCACACTGAAGCTTTCTTT.

This chain connects TRBV18 to TRBJ2-1; the D is unclear. The CDR3 runs 11 residues. V lost 3 bases and J 8 bases, leaving 5 bases between the germline ends. CDR1 and CDR2 from the germline V gene are KGHSH and LQKENI. The CDR3 spells CASSPSDEQFF. CDR3 nucleotides: TGTGCCAGCTCACCTAGTGATGAGCAGTTCTTC.